This TCR beta chain is drawn from a study of blood T cell repertoires in COVID-19. Study overall: Whether acute or convalescent, the COVID-19 samples came from the United States, Italy and Spain. T cells, B-cell-depleted T cells, or PBMCs supplied cDNA or gDNA.

Germline CDR1 GTSNPN, CDR2 SVGIG (reference sequence). V lost 0 bases, J lost 2 bases, and 11 bases lay in between. The CDR3 totals 16 residues. Cohort placement rested on clinical history that participants reported themselves. As handled by the study authors: The assay estimated nucleated cells by amplifying reference gene primers. The assay was immunoSEQ multiplex PCR, and TCRdb's table has in-frame clones only and misses some. V and J calls and clone size follow that table, whereas D and trimming were derived from the DNA. The sample gives around 250,000 clones, more than 75% of which show up once; around 1.6% is in the top ten.

Sequencing used PBMCs or T cells enriched from blood (not recorded which). This sequence originates from a woman aged 45-59 years who had recovered from COVID-19. This sequence joins TRBV30 and TRBJ2-6; possible D gene TRBD1, 7 bases. CDR3 loop: CAWSVFRGAGANVLTF. The CDR3 nucleotides read TGTGCCTGGAGTGTTTTCAGGGGGGCTGGGGCCAACGTCCTGACTTTC.